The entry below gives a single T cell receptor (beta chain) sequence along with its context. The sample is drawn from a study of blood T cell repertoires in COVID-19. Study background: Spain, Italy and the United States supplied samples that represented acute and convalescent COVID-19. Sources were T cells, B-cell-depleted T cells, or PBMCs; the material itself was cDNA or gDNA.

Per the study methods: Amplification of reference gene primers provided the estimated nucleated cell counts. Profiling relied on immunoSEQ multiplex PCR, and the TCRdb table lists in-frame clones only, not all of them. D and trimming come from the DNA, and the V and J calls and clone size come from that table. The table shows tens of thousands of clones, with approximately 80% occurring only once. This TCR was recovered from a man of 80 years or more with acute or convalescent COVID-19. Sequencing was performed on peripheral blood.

In nucleotides, the CDR3 is TGTGCCAGTAGCCTAGAGACGGTTGCTAACTATGGCTACACCTTC. Translated: CASSLETVANYGYTF. The genes are TRBV19 and TRBJ1-2; the D is unclear. CDR3 length: 15 amino acids. Germline CDR1 reads LNHDA; CDR2 reads SQIVND (reference sequence). Deletions cut 6 bases from V and 0 bases from J, with 14 bases between.